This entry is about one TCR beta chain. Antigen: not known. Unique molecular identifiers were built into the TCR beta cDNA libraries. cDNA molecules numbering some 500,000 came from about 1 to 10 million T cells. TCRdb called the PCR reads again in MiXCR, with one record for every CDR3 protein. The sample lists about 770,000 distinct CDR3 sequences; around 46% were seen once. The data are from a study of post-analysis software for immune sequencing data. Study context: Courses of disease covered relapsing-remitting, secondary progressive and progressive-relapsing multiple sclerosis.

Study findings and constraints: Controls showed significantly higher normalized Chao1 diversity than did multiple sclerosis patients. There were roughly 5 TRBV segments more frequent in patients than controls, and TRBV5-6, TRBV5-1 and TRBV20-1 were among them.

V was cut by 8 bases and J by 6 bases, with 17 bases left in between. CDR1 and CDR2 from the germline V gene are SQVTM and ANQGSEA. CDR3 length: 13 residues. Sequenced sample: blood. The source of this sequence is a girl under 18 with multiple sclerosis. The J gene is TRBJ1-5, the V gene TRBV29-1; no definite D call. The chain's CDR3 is CSYLGQRGQPQHF. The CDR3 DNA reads TGCAGCTATTTGGGCCAGAGAGGTCAGCCCCAGCATTTT.